The TCR beta chain under discussion was sequenced for a study of memory CD8 T cells in hepatitis C reinfection. Study summary: HCV reinfection: RNA-positive following two negative tests at least 60 days apart. Between 12 and 24 weeks after reinfection detection, late samples were drawn.

The CDR3 covers 13 residues. CDR1 is PRHDT and CDR2 is FYEKMQ in the germline V gene (reference sequence). V was clipped by 3 bases and J by 7 bases, with 9 bases between them. Clones were sequenced by immunoSEQ multiplex PCR, and TCRdb holds only the in-frame ones, with some missing. The table includes about 46,000 clones, 89% detected once. The sample's time point: late/post reinfection, 12 to 24 weeks after detection. The sorted cells went straight to TCR sequencing with no prior in vitro expansion. Total naive CD8 T cells were sorted as viable CD3+ CD8+ CD45RO- cells from a couple of donors. Sequenced input: naive CD8+ T cells sorted from blood. The chain has TRBV13 and TRBJ2-2, with unresolved D. The clonotype originates from a young man with hepatitis C virus infection. CDR3 sequence reads: CASSLAVGGELFF. For the CDR3, the DNA is TGTGCCAGCAGCTTGGCGGTAGGCGGGGAGCTGTTTTTT.